This TCR beta chain was identified in a study of Ad26.COV2.S vaccination and SARS-CoV-2 variants. This sample's treatment: about 20 received Ad26.COV2.S at low or high dose, single or two shots; five or six received placebo; per-sample allocation not given. Specimen acquisition occurred on day 63 following the initial vaccine or placebo injection. Measured with immunoSEQ multiplex PCR; TCRdb has only the in-frame clones, and not every one. This table has 360,000 or so clones, 75% to 90% appearing once. The receptor was derived from a person aged 18-65 years who received the Ad26.COV2.S COVID-19 vaccine or a placebo. Sequencing used peripheral blood, obtained in a trial of Ad26.COV2.S vaccine versus placebo.

For the CDR3, the DNA is TGTGCCAGCAGCGTAGGGCGGAGCGGAGGTCGCACAGATACGCAGTATTTT. It yields the protein CASSVGRSGGRTDTQYF. V usage is TRBV9 and J usage is TRBJ2-3; D might be TRBD2 (5 bases). V lost 0 bases to trimming and J lost 1 base, with 15 bases between them. CDR1 and CDR2 (germline): SGDLS, YYNGEE. The CDR3 is 17 amino acids.